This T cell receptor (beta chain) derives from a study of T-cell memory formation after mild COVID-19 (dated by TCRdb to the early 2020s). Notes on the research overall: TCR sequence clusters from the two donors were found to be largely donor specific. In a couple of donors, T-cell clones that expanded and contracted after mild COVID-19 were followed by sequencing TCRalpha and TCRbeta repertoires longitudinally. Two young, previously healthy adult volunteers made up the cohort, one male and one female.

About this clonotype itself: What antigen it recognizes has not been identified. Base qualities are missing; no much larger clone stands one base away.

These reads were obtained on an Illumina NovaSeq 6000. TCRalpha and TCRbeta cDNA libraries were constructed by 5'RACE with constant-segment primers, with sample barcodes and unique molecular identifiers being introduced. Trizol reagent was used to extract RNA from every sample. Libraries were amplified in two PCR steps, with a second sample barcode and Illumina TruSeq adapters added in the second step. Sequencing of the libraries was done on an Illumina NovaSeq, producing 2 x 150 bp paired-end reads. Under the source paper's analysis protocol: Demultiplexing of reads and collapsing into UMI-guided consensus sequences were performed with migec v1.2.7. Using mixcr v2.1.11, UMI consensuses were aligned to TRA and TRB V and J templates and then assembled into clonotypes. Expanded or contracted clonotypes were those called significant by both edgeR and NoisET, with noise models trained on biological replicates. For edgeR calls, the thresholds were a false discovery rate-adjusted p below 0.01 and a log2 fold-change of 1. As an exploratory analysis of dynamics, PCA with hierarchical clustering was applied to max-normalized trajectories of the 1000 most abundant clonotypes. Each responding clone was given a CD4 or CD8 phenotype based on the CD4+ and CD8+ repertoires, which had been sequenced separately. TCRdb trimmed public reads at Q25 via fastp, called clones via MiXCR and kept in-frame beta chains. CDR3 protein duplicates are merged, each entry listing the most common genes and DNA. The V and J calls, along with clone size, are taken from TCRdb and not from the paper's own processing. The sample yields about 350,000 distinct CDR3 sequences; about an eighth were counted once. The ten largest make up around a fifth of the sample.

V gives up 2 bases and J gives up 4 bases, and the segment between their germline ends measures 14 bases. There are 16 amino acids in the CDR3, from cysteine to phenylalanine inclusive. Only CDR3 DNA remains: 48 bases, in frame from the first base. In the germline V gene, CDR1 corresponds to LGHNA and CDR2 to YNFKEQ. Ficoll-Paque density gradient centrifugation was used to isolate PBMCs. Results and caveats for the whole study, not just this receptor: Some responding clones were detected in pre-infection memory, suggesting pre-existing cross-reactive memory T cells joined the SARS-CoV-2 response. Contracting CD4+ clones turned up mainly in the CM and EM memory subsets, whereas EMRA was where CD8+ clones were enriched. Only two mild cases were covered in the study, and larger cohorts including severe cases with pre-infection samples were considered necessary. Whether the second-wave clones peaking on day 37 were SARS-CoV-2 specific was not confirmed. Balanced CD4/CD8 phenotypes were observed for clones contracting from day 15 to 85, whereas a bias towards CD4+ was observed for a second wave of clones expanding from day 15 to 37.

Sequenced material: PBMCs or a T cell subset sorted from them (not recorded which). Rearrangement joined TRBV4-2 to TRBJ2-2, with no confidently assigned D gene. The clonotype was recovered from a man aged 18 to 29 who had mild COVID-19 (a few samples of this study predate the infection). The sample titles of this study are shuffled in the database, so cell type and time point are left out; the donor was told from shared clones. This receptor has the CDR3 CASSQSVATGTGELFF. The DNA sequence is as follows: TGTGCCAGCAGCCAATCTGTGGCGACTGGCACCGGGGAGCTGTTTTTT.